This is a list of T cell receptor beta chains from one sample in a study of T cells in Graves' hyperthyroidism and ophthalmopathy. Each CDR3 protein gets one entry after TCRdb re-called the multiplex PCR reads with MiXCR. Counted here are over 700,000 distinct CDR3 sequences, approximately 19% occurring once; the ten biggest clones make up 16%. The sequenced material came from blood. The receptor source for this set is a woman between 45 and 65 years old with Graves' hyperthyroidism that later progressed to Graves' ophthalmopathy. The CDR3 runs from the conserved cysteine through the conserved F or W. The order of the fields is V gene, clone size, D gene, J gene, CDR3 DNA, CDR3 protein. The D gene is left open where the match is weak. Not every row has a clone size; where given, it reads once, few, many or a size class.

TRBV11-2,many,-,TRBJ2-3,TGTGCCAGCAGCTTAAATCCTACTAGCACAGATACGCAGTATTTT,CASSLNPTSTDTQYF
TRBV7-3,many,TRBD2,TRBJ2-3,TGTGCCAGCAGCTCTATACTAGCGGCTAGCACAGATACGCAGTATTTT,CASSSILAASTDTQYF
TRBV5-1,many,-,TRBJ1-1,TGCGCCAGCAGCTCGCGGACTCAAAGAACCACTGAAGCTTTCTTT,CASSSRTQRTTEAFF
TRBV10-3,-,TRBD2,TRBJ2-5,TGTGCCATCAGTGAGGGCGGGACTAGCGGGGGAAAGACCCAGTACTTC,CAISEGGTSGGKTQYF
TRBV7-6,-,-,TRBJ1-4,TGTGCCAGCAGCTTCCCGGGAGGGAATGAAAAACTGTTTTTT,CASSFPGGNEKLFF
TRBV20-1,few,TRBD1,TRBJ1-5,TGCAGTGCTAGAGATTCACGAGGACGGGACAGGGGTAGCAATCAGCCCCAGCATTTT,CSARDSRGRDRGSNQPQHF
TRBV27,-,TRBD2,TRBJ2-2,TGTGCCAGCAGGCCGCTAGCGGGGGGCACCGGGGAGCTGTTTTTT,CASRPLAGGTGELFF
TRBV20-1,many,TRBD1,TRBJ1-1,TGCAGTGCTAGAGGGACAGGGGGCGAGGGAGTCACTGAAGCTTTCTTT,CSARGTGGEGVTEAFF
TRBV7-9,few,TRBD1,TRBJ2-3,TGTGCCAGCAGCTTGACAGGGGAATCCACAGATACGCAGTATTTT,CASSLTGESTDTQYF
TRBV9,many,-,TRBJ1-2,TGTGCCAGCAGCTTTAGACCAGGGAACTATGGCTACACCTTC,CASSFRPGNYGYTF
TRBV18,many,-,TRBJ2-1,TGTGCCAGCTCACCGCTGGAGGGCTTCCGAGGGAATGAGCAGTTCTTC,CASSPLEGFRGNEQFF
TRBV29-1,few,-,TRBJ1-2,TGCAGCGTTGACCGGGCCGGGCAGGGCCTCACTAACTATGGCTACACCTTC,CSVDRAGQGLTNYGYTF
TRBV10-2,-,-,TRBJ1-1,TGCGCCAGCAGTGAGTCGAAGGGGCTAGGTCTCGCTTTCTTT,CASSESKGLGLAFF
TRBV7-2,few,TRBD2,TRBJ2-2,TGTGCCAGCAGCTTGATCCCTAGCGGGGGGGTAGACACCGGGGAGCTGTTTTTT,CASSLIPSGGVDTGELFF